The rows below give T cell receptor beta chains drawn from one sample of a study of cytomegalovirus exposure and HLA in healthy donors. The assay was immunoSEQ multiplex PCR, and TCRdb's table has in-frame clones only and misses some. The sample includes fewer than 200,000 clones, 80% of them seen just once. Sequencing was done on a sample of PBMCs. The receptors come from a boy aged 5-17 years in good health and CMV-seronegative. CDR3s include the opening cysteine and the closing phenylalanine or tryptophan. The D gene is left open where the match is weak. Size values are once, few and many counts, or a class for expanded clones, and some rows have none.

>.|TRBJ1-1|TRBV14|.
CASSLRRGSMNTEAFF
TGTGCCAGCAGCCTAAGACGGGGTTCGATGAACACTGAAGCTTTCTTT
>.|TRBJ2-5|TRBV7-9|.
CASSLEGGTAIQETQYF
TGTGCCAGCAGCTTAGAAGGCGGGACAGCTATCCAAGAGACCCAGTACTTC
>.|TRBJ2-1|TRBV5-1|TRBD2
CASSLASSGSLYNEQFF
TGCGCCAGCAGCTTGGCTTCTAGCGGGAGTTTATACAATGAGCAGTTCTTC
>once|TRBJ2-1|TRBV9|TRBD2
CASSVNGGNEQFF
TGTGCCAGCAGCGTAAACGGGGGGAATGAGCAGTTCTTC
>.|TRBJ2-4|TRBV5-3|.
CARSHQTGGVAKNIQYF
TGTGCCAGAAGCCATCAGACAGGTGGGGTAGCCAAAAACATTCAGTACTTC
>.|TRBJ1-5|TRBV10-2|TRBD1
CASSPAHRGRSSNQPQHF
TGCGCCAGCAGCCCCGCCCACAGGGGGCGATCTAGCAATCAGCCCCAGCATTTT
>.|TRBJ1-5|TRBV4-1|.
CASSQYLEYQPQHF
TGCGCCAGCAGCCAATACTTAGAATATCAGCCCCAGCATTTT
>few|TRBJ2-5|TRBV5-1|.
CASSGAGNFGETQYF
TGCGCCAGCAGCGGCGCAGGGAATTTCGGGGAGACCCAGTACTTC
>.|TRBJ2-7|TRBV5-1|TRBD1
CASSSRGQGAYEQYF
TGCGCCAGCAGCTCAAGGGGACAGGGGGCATACGAGCAGTACTTC
>.|TRBJ2-7|TRBV5-1|.
CASSEGLLYEQYF
TGCGCCAGCAGCGAGGGACTCCTCTACGAGCAGTACTTC
>.|TRBJ1-5|TRBV9|TRBD1
CASSGGTAINQPQHF
TGTGCCAGCAGCGGTGGGACAGCCATCAATCAGCCCCAGCATTTT
>.|TRBJ2-2|TRBV11-1|.
CASNHRGLGTGELFF
TGTGCCAGCAACCACCGAGGATTGGGCACCGGGGAGCTGTTTTTT
>.|TRBJ2-3|TRBV6-4|TRBD1
CASSDSGDRAQDTQYF
TGTGCCAGCAGTGACTCGGGGGACAGGGCTCAAGATACGCAGTATTTT
>.|TRBJ2-5|TRBV4-2|TRBD1
CASSQSPRTGMGETQYF
TGTGCCAGCAGCCAATCGCCCCGGACAGGAATGGGAGAGACCCAGTACTTC
>.|TRBJ2-5|TRBV5-1|.
CASSLGQPPATTQYF
TGCGCCAGCAGCTTGGGACAGCCCCCTGCTACGACCCAGTACTTC
>.|TRBJ1-2|TRBV6-5|.
CASSYSASDYGYTF
TGTGCCAGCAGTTACTCGGCTAGTGACTATGGCTACACCTTC
>.|TRBJ2-3|TRBV9|.
CASSALTDTQYF
TGTGCCAGCAGCGCCCTCACAGATACGCAGTATTTT
>.|TRBJ1-2|TRBV20-1|.
CSARAEFYTF
TGCAGTGCTAGAGCCGAGTTCTACACCTTC
>once|TRBJ2-2|TRBV7-6|.
CASSVSRTDAGNTGELFF
TGTGCCAGCAGCGTCAGTAGGACAGACGCCGGTAACACCGGGGAGCTGTTTTTT
>.|TRBJ2-7|TRBV29-1|.
CSVGPRATYEQYF
TGCAGCGTTGGTCCGCGGGCCACCTACGAGCAGTACTTC
>.|TRBJ2-7|TRBV10-3|.
CAISGTVYEQYF
TGTGCCATCAGTGGGACAGTCTACGAGCAGTACTTC
>.|TRBJ1-6|TRBV9|.
CASSVEGQLSSYNSPLHF
TGTGCCAGCAGCGTAGAGGGGCAGCTGAGCTCCTATAATTCACCCCTCCACTTT